This TCR beta chain was documented in a study of T cell changes during pregnancy in multiple sclerosis. The germline V gene has CDR1 MNHEY and CDR2 SMNVEV (reference sequence). The CDR3 loop spans 14 amino acids. V dropped 5 bases and J dropped 1 base, with 10 bases sitting between them. This table comes from immunoSEQ multiplex PCR, and its TCRdb copy is limited to in-frame clones, with some not included. Of tens of thousands of clones listed, just over 90% are singletons. This clone is a singleton in its sample. The clonotype was recovered from a female donor with multiple sclerosis, enrolled in a pregnancy study. The V and J genes are TRBV27 and TRBJ2-3; tentatively, D is TRBD1 (6 bases). This specimen was peripheral blood, taken in the third trimester of pregnancy. The CDR3 sequence: CASSIRTGTDTQYF. CDR3 nucleotides: TGTGCCAGCAGTATCAGGACAGGCACAGATACGCAGTATTTT.